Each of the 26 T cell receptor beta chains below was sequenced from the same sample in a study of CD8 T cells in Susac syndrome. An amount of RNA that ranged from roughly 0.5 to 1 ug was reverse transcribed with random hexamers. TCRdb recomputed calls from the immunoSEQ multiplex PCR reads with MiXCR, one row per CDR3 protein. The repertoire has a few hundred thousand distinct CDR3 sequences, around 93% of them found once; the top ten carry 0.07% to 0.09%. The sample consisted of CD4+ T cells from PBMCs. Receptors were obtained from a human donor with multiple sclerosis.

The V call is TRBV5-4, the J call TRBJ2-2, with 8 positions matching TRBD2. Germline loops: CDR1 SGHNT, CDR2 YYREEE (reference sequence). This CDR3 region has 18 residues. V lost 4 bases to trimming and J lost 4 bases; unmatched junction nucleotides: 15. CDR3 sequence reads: CASSPTGGAVGSTGELFF. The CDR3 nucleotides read TGTGCCAGCAGCCCCACGGGGGGGGCTGTCGGAAGCACCGGGGAGCTGTTTTTT. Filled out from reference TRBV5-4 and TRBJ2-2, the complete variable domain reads ETGVTQSPTHLIKTRGQQVTLRCSSQSGHNTVSWYQQALGQGPQFIFQYYREEENGRGNFPPRFSGLQFPNYSSELNVNALELDDSALYLCASSPTGGAVGSTGELFFGEGSRLTVL.

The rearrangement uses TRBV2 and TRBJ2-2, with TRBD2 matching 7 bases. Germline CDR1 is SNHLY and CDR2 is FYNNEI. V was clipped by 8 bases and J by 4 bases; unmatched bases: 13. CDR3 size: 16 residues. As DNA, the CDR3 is TGTGCCAGCCTCGGCGGGGCGGGAGAGGTCACCGGGGAGCTGTTTTTT. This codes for CASLGGAGEVTGELFF.

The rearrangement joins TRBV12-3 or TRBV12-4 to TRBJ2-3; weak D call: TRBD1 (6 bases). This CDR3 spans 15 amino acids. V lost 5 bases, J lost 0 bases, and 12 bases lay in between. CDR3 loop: CASSTIGQSTDTQYF. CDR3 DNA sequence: TGTGCCAGCAGTACTATCGGACAGAGCACAGATACGCAGTATTTT.

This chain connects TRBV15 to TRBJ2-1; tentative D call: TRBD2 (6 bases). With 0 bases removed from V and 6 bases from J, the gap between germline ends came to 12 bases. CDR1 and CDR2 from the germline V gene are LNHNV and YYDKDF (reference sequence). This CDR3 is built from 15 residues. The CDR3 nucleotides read TGTGCCACCAGCAGAGATCGGCTACTAGCCAATGAGCAGTTCTTC. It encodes CATSRDRLLANEQFF.

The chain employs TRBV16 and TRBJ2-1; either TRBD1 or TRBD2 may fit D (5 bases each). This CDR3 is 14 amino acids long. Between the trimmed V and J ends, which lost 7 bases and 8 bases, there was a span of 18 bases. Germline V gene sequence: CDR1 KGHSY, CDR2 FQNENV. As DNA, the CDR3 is TGTGCCAGCACTAAAAGAGGGGTACGGGATGAGCAGTTCTTC. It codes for CASTKRGVRDEQFF.

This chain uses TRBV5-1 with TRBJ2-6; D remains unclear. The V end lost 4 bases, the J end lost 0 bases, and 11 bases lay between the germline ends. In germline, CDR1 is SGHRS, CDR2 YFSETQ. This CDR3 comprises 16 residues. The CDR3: CASSATRVSGANVLTF. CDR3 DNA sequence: TGCGCCAGCAGCGCAACACGGGTCTCTGGGGCCAACGTCCTGACTTTC.

The DNA of the CDR3 is TGCGCCAGCAGCCGGACTAGCGGGACGACATACAATGAGCAGTTCTTC. It specifies CASSRTSGTTYNEQFF. The gene calls are TRBV5-1 and TRBJ2-1; 12 nucleotides agree with TRBD2. The CDR3 consists of 16 residues. V lost 4 bases to trimming and J lost 4 bases; unmatched junction nucleotides: 6. Germline CDR1 and CDR2: SGHRS and YFSETQ.

The CDR3 nucleotides read TGTGCCAGCAGAAGACAACAGGGGAGCGGAAACACCATATATTTT. This translates into CASRRQQGSGNTIYF. The gene calls are TRBV2 and TRBJ1-3, with TRBD1 identical over 7 bases. CDR3 length: 15 amino acids. In germline, CDR1 is SNHLY, CDR2 FYNNEI. V lost 6 bases to trimming and J lost 4 bases; unmatched junction nucleotides: 9.

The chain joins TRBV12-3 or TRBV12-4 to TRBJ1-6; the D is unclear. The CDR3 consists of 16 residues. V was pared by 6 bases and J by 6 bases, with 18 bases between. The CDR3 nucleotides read TGTGCCAGCAGCCCTGGAGGCCTTGAAACTAATTCACCCCTCCACTTT. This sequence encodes CASSPGGLETNSPLHF.

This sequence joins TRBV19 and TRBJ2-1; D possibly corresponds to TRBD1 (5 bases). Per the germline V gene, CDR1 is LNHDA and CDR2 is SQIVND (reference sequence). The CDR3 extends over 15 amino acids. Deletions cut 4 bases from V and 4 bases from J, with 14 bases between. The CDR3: CASSRGPSGYNEQFF. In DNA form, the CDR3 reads TGTGCCAGTAGTAGGGGCCCCTCAGGGTACAATGAGCAGTTCTTC.

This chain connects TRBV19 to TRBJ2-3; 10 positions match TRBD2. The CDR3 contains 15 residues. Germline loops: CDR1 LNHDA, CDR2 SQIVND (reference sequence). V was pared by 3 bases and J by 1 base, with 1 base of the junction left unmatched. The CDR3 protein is CASSILAGGTDTQYF. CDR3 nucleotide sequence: TGTGCCAGTAGTATCCTAGCGGGAGGCACAGATACGCAGTATTTT. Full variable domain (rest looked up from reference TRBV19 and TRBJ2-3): DGGITQSPKYLFRKEGQNVTLSCEQNLNHDAMYWYRQDPGQGLRLIYYSQIVNDFQKGDIAEGYSVSREKKESFPLTVTSAQKNPTAFYLCASSILAGGTDTQYFGPGTRLTVL.

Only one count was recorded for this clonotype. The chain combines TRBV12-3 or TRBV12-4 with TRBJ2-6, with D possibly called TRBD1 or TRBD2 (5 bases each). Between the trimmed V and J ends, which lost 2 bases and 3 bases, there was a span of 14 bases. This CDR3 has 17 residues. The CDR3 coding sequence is TGTGCCAGCAGTTTACCGGGGCGGTGGGGTGGGGCCAACGTCCTGACTTTC. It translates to CASSLPGRWGGANVLTF.

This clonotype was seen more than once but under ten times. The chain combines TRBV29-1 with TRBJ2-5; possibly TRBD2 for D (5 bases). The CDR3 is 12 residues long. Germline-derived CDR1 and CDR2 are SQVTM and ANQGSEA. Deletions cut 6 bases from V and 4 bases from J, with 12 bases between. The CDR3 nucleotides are TGCAGCGTCCAAGAGGGCCGAGAGACCCAGTACTTC. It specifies CSVQEGRETQYF.

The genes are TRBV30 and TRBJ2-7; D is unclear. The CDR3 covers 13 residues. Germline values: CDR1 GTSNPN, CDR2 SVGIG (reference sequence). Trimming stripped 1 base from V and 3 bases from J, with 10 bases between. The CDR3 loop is CAWSEGRDYEQYV. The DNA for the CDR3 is TGTGCCTGGAGTGAAGGAAGGGACTACGAGCAGTACGTC.

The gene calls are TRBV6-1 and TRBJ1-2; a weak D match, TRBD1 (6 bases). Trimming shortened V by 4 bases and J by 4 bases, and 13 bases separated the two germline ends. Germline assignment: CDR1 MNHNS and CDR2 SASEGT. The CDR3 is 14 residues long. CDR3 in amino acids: CASSARTGSYGYTF. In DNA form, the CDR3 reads TGTGCCAGCAGTGCTCGTACAGGGAGCTATGGCTACACCTTC.

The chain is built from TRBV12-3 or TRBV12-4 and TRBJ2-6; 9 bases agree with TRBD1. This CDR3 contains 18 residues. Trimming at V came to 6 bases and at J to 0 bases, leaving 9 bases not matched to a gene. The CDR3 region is CASSPTGTGRSGANVLTF. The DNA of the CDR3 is TGTGCCAGCAGCCCTACCGGGACAGGGCGCTCTGGGGCCAACGTCCTGACTTTC.

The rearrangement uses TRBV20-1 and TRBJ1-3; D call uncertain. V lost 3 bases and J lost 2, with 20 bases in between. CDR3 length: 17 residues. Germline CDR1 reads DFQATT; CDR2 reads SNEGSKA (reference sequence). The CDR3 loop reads CSASFGPPKGAGNTIYF. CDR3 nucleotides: TGCAGTGCTAGTTTTGGACCCCCCAAAGGAGCTGGAAACACCATATATTTT.

The CDR3, as DNA: TGTGCCACCGAAGGAGCCGTAGAAGCTTTCTTT. Its translation is CATEGAVEAFF. The J gene is TRBJ1-1, the V gene TRBV28; D ambiguous. V lost 10 bases and J 8 bases, leaving 14 bases between the germline ends. The germline V gene has CDR1 MDHEN and CDR2 SYDVKM. The CDR3 covers 11 residues.

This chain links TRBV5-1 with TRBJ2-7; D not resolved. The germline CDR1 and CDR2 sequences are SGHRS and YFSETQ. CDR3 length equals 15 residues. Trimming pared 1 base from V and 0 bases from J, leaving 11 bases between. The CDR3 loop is CASSLTSGGSYEQYV. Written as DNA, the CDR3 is TGCGCCAGCAGCTTGACATCCGGCGGCTCCTACGAGCAGTACGTC.

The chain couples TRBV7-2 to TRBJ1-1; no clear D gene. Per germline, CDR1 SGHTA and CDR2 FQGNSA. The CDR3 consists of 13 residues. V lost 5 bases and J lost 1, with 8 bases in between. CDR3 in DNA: TGTGCCAGCAGCCTACGGTGGAACACTGAAGCTTTCTTT. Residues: CASSLRWNTEAFF.

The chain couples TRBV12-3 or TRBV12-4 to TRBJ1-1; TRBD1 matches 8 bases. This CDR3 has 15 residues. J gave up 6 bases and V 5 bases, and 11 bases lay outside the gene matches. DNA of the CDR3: TGTGCCAGCAGTCTACGTCGACAGGGGAGGGCTGAAGCTTTCTTT. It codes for CASSLRRQGRAEAFF.

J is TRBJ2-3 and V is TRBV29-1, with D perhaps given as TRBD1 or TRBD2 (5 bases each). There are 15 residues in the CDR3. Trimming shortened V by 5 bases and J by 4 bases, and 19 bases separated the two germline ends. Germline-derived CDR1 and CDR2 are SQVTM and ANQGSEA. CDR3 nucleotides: TGCAGCGTTCGCCGGGACCTTAGACAATCAGATACGCAGTATTTT. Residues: CSVRRDLRQSDTQYF.

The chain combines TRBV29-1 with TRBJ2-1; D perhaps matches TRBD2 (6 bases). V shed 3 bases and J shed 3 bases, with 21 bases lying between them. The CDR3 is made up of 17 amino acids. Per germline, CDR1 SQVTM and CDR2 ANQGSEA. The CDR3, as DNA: TGCAGCGTTGACCATCCCTGGGGAGGTGGGGTCTACAATGAGCAGTTCTTC. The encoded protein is CSVDHPWGGGVYNEQFF.

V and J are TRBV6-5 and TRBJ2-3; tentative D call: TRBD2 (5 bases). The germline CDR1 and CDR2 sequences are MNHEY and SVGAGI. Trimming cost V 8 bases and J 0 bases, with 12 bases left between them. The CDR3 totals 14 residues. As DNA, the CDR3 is TGTGCCAGCTCGGCCGGGGTGAGCACAGATACGCAGTATTTT. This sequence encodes CASSAGVSTDTQYF.

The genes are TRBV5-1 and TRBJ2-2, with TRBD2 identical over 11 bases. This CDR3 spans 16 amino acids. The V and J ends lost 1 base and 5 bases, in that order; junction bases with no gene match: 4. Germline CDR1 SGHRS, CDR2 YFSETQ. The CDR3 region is CASSLLTSGGTGELFF. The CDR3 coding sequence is TGCGCCAGCAGCTTGCTTACTAGCGGGGGAACCGGGGAGCTGTTTTTT.

The CDR3: CASSARTEPQETQYF. CDR3 nucleotide sequence: TGTGCCAGCAGTGCCCGGACAGAACCTCAAGAGACCCAGTACTTC. This chain uses TRBV6-1 with TRBJ2-5; the D gene is possibly TRBD1 (6 bases). This CDR3 comprises 15 residues. From germline, CDR1 is MNHNS and CDR2 SASEGT. Trimming took 4 bases from V and 2 from J, leaving 14 bases between them.